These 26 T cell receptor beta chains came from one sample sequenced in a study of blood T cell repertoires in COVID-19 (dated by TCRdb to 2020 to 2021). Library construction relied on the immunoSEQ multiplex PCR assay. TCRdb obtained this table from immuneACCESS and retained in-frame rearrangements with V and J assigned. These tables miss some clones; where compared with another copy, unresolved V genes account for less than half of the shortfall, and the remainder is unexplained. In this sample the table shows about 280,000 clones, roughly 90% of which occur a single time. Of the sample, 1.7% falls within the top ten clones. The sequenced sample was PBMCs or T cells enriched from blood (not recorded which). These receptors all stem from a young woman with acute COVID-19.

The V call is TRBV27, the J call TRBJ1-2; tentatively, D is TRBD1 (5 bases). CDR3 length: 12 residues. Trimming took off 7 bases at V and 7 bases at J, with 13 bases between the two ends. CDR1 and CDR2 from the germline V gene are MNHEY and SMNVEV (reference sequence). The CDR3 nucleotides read TGTGCCAGCAAAGGGGTCAGGGCTGGCTACACCTTC. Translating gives CASKGVRAGYTF.

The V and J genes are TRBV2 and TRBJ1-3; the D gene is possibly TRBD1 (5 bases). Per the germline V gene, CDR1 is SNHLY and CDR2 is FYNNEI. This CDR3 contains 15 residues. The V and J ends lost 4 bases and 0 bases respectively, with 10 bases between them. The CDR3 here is CASSATVRSGNTIYF. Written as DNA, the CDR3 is TGTGCCAGCAGTGCGACAGTCCGCTCTGGAAACACCATATATTTT.

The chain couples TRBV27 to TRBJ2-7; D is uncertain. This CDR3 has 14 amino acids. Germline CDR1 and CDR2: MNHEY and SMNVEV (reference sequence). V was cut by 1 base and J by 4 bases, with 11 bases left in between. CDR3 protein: CASSLYPVRYEQYF. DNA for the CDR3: TGTGCCAGCAGTTTATATCCAGTCAGGTACGAGCAGTACTTC.

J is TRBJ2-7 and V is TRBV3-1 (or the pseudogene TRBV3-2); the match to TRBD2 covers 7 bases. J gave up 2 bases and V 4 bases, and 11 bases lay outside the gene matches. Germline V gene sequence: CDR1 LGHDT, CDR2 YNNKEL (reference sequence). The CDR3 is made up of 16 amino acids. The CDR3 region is CASSPLEGGVPYEQYF. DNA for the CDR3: TGTGCCAGCAGCCCTTTGGAGGGAGGGGTACCCTACGAGCAGTACTTC.

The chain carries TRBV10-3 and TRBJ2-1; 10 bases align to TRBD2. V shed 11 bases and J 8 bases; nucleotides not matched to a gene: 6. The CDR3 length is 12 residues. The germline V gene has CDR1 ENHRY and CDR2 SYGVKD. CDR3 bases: TGTGCCTTAAAGCGGGAGGGCGATGAGCAGTTCTTC. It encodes CALKREGDEQFF.

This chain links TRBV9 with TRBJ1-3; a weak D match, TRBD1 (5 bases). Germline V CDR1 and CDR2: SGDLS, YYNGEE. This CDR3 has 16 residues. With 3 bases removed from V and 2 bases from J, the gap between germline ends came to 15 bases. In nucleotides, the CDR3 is TGTGCCAGCAGCGCGCCTAGGTTGGGGCCTGGAAACACCATATATTTT. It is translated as CASSAPRLGPGNTIYF.

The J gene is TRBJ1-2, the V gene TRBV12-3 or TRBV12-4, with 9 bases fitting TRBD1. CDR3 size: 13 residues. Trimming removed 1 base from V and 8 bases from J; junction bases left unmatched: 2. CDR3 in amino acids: CASSLGTGVGYTF. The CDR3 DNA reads TGTGCCAGCAGTTTAGGGACAGGGGTAGGCTACACCTTC.

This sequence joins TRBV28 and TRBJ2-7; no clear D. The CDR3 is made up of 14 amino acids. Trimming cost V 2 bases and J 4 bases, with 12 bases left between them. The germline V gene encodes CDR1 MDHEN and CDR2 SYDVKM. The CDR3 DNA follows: TGTGCCAGCAGTTTACGACGGAGAGAGTACGAGCAGTACTTC. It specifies CASSLRRREYEQYF.

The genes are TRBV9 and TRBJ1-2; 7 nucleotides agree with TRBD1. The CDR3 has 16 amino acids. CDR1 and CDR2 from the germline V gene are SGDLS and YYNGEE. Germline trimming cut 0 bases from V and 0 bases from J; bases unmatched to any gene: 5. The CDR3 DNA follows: TGTGCCAGCAGCGTAGGGGGGACAGCAGCTAACTATGGCTACACCTTC. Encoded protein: CASSVGGTAANYGYTF.

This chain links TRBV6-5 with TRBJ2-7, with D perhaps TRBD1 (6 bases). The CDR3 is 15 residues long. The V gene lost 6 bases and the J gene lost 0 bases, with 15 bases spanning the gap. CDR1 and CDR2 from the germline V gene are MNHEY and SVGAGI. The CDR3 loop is CASRSTGISSYEQYF. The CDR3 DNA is TGTGCCAGCAGATCCACAGGGATCAGCTCCTACGAGCAGTACTTC.

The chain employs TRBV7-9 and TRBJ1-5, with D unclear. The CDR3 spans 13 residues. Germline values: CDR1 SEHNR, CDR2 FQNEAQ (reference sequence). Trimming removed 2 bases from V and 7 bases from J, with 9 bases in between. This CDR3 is CASSLRAGQPQHF. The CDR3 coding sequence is TGTGCCAGCAGCTTAAGGGCGGGCCAGCCCCAGCATTTT.

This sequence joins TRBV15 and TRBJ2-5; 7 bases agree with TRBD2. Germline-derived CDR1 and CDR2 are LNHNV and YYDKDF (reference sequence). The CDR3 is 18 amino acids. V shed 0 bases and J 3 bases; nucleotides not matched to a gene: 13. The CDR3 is CATSRDGKGGPTKETQYF. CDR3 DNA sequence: TGTGCCACCAGCAGAGATGGCAAGGGAGGGCCGACTAAAGAGACCCAGTACTTC.

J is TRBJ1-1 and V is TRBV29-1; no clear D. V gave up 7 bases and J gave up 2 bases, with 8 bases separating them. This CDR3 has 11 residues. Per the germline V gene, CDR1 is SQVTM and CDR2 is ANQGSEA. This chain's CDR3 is CSASVNTEAFF. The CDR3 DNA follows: TGCAGCGCCTCAGTTAACACTGAAGCTTTCTTT.

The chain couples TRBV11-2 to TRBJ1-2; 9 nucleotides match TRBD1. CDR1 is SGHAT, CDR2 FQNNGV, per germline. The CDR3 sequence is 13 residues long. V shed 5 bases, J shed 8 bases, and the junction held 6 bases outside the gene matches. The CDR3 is CASSSTGGGGYTF. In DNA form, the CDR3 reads TGTGCCAGCAGCAGTACAGGGGGCGGCGGCTACACCTTC.

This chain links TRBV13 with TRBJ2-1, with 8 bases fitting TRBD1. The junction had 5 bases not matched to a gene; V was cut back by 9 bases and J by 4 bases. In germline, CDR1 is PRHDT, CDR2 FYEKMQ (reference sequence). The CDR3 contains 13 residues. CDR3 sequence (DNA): TGTGCCAGTCACAGGGGGTTTTACAATGAGCAGTTCTTC. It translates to CASHRGFYNEQFF.

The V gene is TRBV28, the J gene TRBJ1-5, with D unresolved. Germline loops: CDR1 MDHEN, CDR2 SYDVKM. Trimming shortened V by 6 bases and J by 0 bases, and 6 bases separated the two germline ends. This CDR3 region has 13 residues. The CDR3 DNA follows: TGTGCCAGCAGAACCTATAGCAATCAGCCCCAGCATTTT. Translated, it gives CASRTYSNQPQHF.

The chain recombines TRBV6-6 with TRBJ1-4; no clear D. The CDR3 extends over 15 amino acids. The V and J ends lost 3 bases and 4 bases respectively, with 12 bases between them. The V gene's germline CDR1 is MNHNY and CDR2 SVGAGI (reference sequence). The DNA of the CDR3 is TGTGCCAGCAGTTATGGCGGAACTATTAATGAAAAACTGTTTTTT. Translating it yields CASSYGGTINEKLFF.

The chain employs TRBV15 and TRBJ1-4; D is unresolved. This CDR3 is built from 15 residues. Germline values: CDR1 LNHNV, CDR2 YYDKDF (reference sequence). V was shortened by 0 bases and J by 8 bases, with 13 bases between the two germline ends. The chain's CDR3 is CATSRDLVQAEKLFF. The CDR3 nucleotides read TGTGCCACCAGCAGAGATTTGGTGCAGGCCGAAAAACTGTTTTTT. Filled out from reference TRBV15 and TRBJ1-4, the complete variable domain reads DAMVIQNPRYQVTQFGKPVTLSCSQTLNHNVMYWYQQKSSQAPKLLFHYYDKDFNNEADTPDNFQSRRPNTSFCFLDIRSPGLGDTAMYLCATSRDLVQAEKLFFGSGTQLSVL.

In nucleotides, the CDR3 is TGTGCCAGCAGCCGTGGACAGGGTATACAGCCCCAGCATTTT. Translation gives CASSRGQGIQPQHF. The rearrangement uses TRBV4-2 and TRBJ1-5; 8 positions agree with TRBD1. V shed 4 bases, J shed 7 bases, and the junction held 6 bases outside the gene matches. The CDR3 contains 14 residues. Looked up from germline, CDR1 is LGHNA and CDR2 is YNFKEQ.

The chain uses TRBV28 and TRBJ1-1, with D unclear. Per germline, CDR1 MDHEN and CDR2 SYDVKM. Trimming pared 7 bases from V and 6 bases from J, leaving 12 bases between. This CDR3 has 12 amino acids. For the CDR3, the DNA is TGTGCCAGCACCTCAGACACCTCTGAAGCTTTCTTT. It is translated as CASTSDTSEAFF. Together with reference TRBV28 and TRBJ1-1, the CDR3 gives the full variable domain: DVKVTQSSRYLVKRTGEKVFLECVQDMDHENMFWYRQDPGLGLRLIYFSYDVKMKEKGDIPEGYSVSREKKERFSLILESASTNQTSMYLCASTSDTSEAFFGQGTRLTVV.

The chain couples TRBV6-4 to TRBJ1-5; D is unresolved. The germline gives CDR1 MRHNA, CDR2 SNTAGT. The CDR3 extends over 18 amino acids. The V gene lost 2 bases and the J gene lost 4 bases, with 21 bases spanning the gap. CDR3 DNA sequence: TGTGCCAGCAGTGACACTAATGACCGGGATTTTTCAAATCAGCCCCAGCATTTT. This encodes CASSDTNDRDFSNQPQHF.

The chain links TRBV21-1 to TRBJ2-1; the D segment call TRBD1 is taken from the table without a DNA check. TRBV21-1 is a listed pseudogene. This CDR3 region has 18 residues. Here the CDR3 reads CASSNVPWTGGAYNEQFF. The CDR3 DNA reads TGTGCCAGCAGCAACGTTCCTTGGACAGGGGGCGCCTACAATGAGCAGTTCTTC.

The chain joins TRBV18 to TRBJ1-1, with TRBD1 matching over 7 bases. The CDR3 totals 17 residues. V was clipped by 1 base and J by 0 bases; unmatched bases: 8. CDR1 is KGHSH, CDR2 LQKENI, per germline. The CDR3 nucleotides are TGTGCCAGCTCACCACGATGGGACAGCCTAATGAACACTGAAGCTTTCTTT. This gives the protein CASSPRWDSLMNTEAFF.

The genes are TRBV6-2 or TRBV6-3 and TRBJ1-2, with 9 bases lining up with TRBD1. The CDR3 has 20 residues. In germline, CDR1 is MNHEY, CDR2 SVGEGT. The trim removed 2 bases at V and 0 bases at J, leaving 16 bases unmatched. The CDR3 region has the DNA TGTGCCAGCAGTTACACCTGGCGGACAGGGGAGTTTGTGCCTAACTATGGCTACACCTTC. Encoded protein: CASSYTWRTGEFVPNYGYTF.

CDR3 amino acids: CAWRTSGGHEQYF. The CDR3 DNA sequence: TGTGCCTGGAGGACTAGCGGGGGTCACGAGCAGTACTTC. The V call is TRBV30, the J call TRBJ2-7, with TRBD2 identical over 12 bases. This CDR3 is 13 amino acids long. Germline V gives CDR1 GTSNPN, CDR2 SVGIG (reference sequence). With 3 bases clipped from V and 5 bases from J, the junction kept 2 bases outside the gene matches.

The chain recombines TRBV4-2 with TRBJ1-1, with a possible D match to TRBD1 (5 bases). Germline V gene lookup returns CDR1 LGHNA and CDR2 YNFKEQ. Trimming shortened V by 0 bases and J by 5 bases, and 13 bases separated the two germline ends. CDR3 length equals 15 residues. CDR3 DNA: TGTGCCAGCAGCCAAGAAGGTGCAGGGCGGACTGAAGCTTTCTTT. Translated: CASSQEGAGRTEAFF.